The 21 T cell receptor beta chains below all came from one sample that was sequenced in a study of blood T cell repertoires in COVID-19 (dated by TCRdb to about 2020). Library preparation employed the immunoSEQ multiplex PCR assay. TCRdb took this table from immuneACCESS and kept in-frame rearrangements with V and J called. Such tables lack part of the clones; where checked against another copy, unresolved V genes explain under half of the gap, and the rest is unexplained. This sample comprises 130,000 to 150,000 clones, 88% of them detected only once. The biggest ten clones account for over 9.5% of the sample. Sequenced: peripheral blood. All receptors come from a man aged 50 or older with active or convalescent COVID-19.

V is TRBV4-2 and J is TRBJ1-2, with 7 bases identical to TRBD1. The germline V gene encodes CDR1 LGHNA and CDR2 YNFKEQ. After removal of 1 base from V and 0 bases from J, the junction contained 5 bases not matched to a gene. The CDR3 loop spans 16 amino acids. CDR3 DNA: TGTGCCAGCAGCCAAGGCGGGACAGCGACTAACTATGGCTACACCTTC. Translated, it gives CASSQGGTATNYGYTF.

V gene TRBV7-2 combines with J gene TRBJ2-1; D not resolved. This CDR3 spans 13 amino acids. The germline gives CDR1 SGHTA, CDR2 FQGNSA. Trimming cost V 1 base and J 8 bases, with 9 bases left between them. This CDR3 reads CASSLEQIHEQFF. In DNA, the CDR3 is TGTGCCAGCAGCTTAGAACAGATCCATGAGCAGTTCTTC. The full variable domain, its missing parts supplied by reference TRBV7-2 and TRBJ2-1, is GAGVSQSPSNKVTEKGKDVELRCDPISGHTALYWYRQSLGQGLEFLIYFQGNSAPDKSGLPSDRFSAERTGGSVSTLTIQRTQQEDSAVYLCASSLEQIHEQFFGPGTRLTVL.

The chain couples TRBV5-1 to TRBJ2-5; weak D call: TRBD1 (6 bases). V lost 5 bases, J lost 2 bases, and 13 bases lay in between. CDR1 is SGHRS and CDR2 is YFSETQ in the germline V gene. This CDR3 spans 14 amino acids. CDR3 bases: TGCGCCAGCAGACCTAGTACAGGGCAAGAGACCCAGTACTTC. Encoded protein: CASRPSTGQETQYF.

The chain has TRBV11-3 and TRBJ1-4; possible D gene TRBD1, 6 bases. The germline V gene has CDR1 SGHNT and CDR2 YENEEA. The V and J ends lost 3 bases and 7 bases respectively, with 12 bases between them. The CDR3 totals 14 residues. CDR3 nucleotide sequence: TGTGCCAGCAGCTTTCAGGGGCAGGGTGAAAAACTGTTTTTT. Protein: CASSFQGQGEKLFF. The whole variable domain, filled in from reference TRBV11-3 and TRBJ1-4, reads EAGVVQSPRYKIIEKKQPVAFWCNPISGHNTLYWYLQNLGQGPELLIRYENEEAVDDSQLPKDRFSAERLKGVDSTLKIQPAELGDSAVYLCASSFQGQGEKLFFGSGTQLSVL.

A word on this clone: The identical CDR3 is also encoded by other nucleotide sequences in the sample. This sequence joins TRBV19 and TRBJ2-3, with D perhaps TRBD1 (6 bases). Germline CDR1 is LNHDA and CDR2 is SQIVND (reference sequence). The CDR3 covers 14 residues. V lost 2 bases to trimming and J lost 2 bases, with 8 bases between them. The DNA for the CDR3 is TGTGCCAGTAGTATAAGGACAGCCACAGATACGCAGTATTTT. Residues: CASSIRTATDTQYF.

The V gene is TRBV2, the J gene TRBJ2-3, with 8 bases matching TRBD2. The germline V gene encodes CDR1 SNHLY and CDR2 FYNNEI. This CDR3 region has 14 residues. With 7 bases clipped from V and 1 base from J, the junction kept 4 bases outside the gene matches. CDR3 protein: CASIVREGTDTQYF. The CDR3 bases are TGTGCCAGCATTGTGCGGGAGGGCACAGATACGCAGTATTTT.

The rearrangement uses TRBV21-1 and TRBJ2-7; TRBD2 is taken as the D call from the table, unchecked against the DNA. TRBV21-1 is designated a pseudogene. This CDR3 region has 15 residues. As DNA, the CDR3 is TGTGCCAGCAGCCGGGATCACAGAGCTTCCTACGAGCAGTACTTC. Translation: CASSRDHRASYEQYF.

This chain joins TRBV11-1 and TRBJ2-1, with 7 bases matching TRBD1. This CDR3 is 12 amino acids long. Germline lookup yields CDR1 SGHAT and CDR2 FQDESV (reference sequence). After removal of 5 bases from V and 7 bases from J, the junction contained 2 bases not matched to a gene. This chain's CDR3 is CASSLQGNEQFF. The CDR3 coding sequence is TGTGCCAGCAGCCTACAGGGGAATGAGCAGTTCTTC.

This chain connects TRBV7-9 to TRBJ2-1; D uncertain. V lost 4 bases, J lost 4 bases, and 14 bases lay in between. The CDR3 has 15 amino acids. CDR1 is SEHNR and CDR2 is FQNEAQ in the germline V gene (reference sequence). CDR3 loop: CASSSDRVAYNEQFF. CDR3 in DNA: TGTGCCAGCAGCTCCGACCGGGTAGCATACAATGAGCAGTTCTTC.

V and J are TRBV11-2 and TRBJ2-1, with TRBD2 matching over 12 bases. From germline, CDR1 is SGHAT and CDR2 FQNNGV. Trimming at V came to 5 bases and at J to 5 bases, leaving 4 bases not matched to a gene. The CDR3 sequence is 15 residues long. The CDR3 DNA follows: TGTGCCAGCAGCCCGACTAGCGGGAGAGACAATGAGCAGTTCTTC. Residues: CASSPTSGRDNEQFF.

This clone showed up just a few times. The rearrangement links TRBV6-5 to TRBJ1-3; 10 bases agree with TRBD1. V lost 5 bases and J lost 5; bases outside the gene matches: 3. The V gene's germline CDR1 is MNHEY and CDR2 SVGAGI. The length of the CDR3 is 14 residues. CDR3 coding DNA: TGTGCCAGCAGTCGGGACAGGGGAAGAAACACCATATATTTT. It specifies CASSRDRGRNTIYF.

V gene TRBV6-5 combines with J gene TRBJ2-2; a weak D match, TRBD1 (5 bases). The CDR3 has 15 residues. CDR1 is MNHEY, CDR2 SVGAGI, per germline. Trimming pared 7 bases from V and 0 bases from J, leaving 12 bases between. The CDR3 coding sequence is TGTGCCAGCACCTGGACATTCGCGAACACCGGGGAGCTGTTTTTT. It yields the protein CASTWTFANTGELFF.

The chain is built from TRBV7-6 and TRBJ1-4; D remains ambiguous. The CDR3 is made up of 17 amino acids. Germline-derived CDR1 and CDR2 are SGHVS and FNYEAQ. V dropped 1 base and J dropped 0 bases, with 12 bases sitting between them. CDR3 amino acids: CASSLERRSPTNEKLFF. In nucleotides, the CDR3 is TGTGCCAGCAGCTTAGAAAGGCGGAGTCCAACTAATGAAAAACTGTTTTTT.

The rearrangement joins TRBV28 to TRBJ1-6; D might be TRBD1 (5 bases). Trimming left V 5 bases short and J 10 bases short, with 15 bases between. CDR1 MDHEN and CDR2 SYDVKM come from the germline V gene. This CDR3 is built from 14 residues. The chain's CDR3 is CASSGNRLQSPLHF. In nucleotides, the CDR3 is TGTGCCAGCAGTGGCAACAGGTTACAATCACCCCTCCACTTT.

The chain carries TRBV9 and TRBJ1-1; TRBD1 aligns across 8 bases. Per the germline V gene, CDR1 is SGDLS and CDR2 is YYNGEE. V dropped 6 bases and J dropped 5; count of bases not matched to a gene: 6. This CDR3 region has 13 residues. The CDR3 here is CASTAGQGTEAFF. In nucleotides, the CDR3 is TGTGCCAGCACCGCTGGACAGGGTACTGAAGCTTTCTTT.

The chain joins TRBV20-1 to TRBJ2-7; 9 bases map to TRBD2. This CDR3 has 11 amino acids. The germline V gene has CDR1 DFQATT and CDR2 SNEGSKA (reference sequence). CDR3 bases: TGCAGCCCGCGGGGGGGGGACGAGCAGTACTTC. Translating gives CSPRGGDEQYF.

This chain connects TRBV5-1 to TRBJ2-7; TRBD2 matches at 13 bases. Germline V gene sequence: CDR1 SGHRS, CDR2 YFSETQ. Trimming at V came to 8 bases and at J to 4 bases, leaving 3 bases not matched to a gene. There are 13 residues in the CDR3. In DNA form, the CDR3 reads TGCGCCAGGGCACTAGCGGGAGGGTACGAGCAGTACTTC. Protein: CARALAGGYEQYF.

Comments on this clone: This CDR3 is also generated by other DNA sequences in the sample. CDR3 sequence (DNA): TGTGCCAGCAGCTCGACAGGAGTCACTGAAGCTTTCTTT. It encodes CASSSTGVTEAFF. The V call is TRBV6-5, the J call TRBJ1-1; a weak D match, TRBD1 (6 bases). The CDR3 has 13 amino acids. The germline gives CDR1 MNHEY, CDR2 SVGAGI. Trimming shortened V by 6 bases and J by 4 bases, and 12 bases separated the two germline ends.

This clone has a single count. The J gene is TRBJ2-7, the V gene TRBV5-4; 7 bases are shared with TRBD1. V shed 5 bases, J shed 1 base, and the junction held 9 bases outside the gene matches. The CDR3 has 15 amino acids. The V gene's germline CDR1 is SGHNT and CDR2 YYREEE (reference sequence). This CDR3 is CASSYGQDSSYEQYF. The CDR3 region has the DNA TGTGCCAGCAGTTACGGACAGGATTCATCCTACGAGCAGTACTTC.

The chain is built from TRBV18 and TRBJ1-5; the match to TRBD1 covers 10 bases. Trimming cost V 4 bases and J 1 base; bases outside gene matches: 7. Germline CDR1 KGHSH, CDR2 LQKENI. The CDR3 loop spans 17 amino acids. In DNA, the CDR3 is TGTGCCAGCTCACGAGAGACAGGGGGCCCCAGCAATCAGCCCCAGCATTTT. Residues: CASSRETGGPSNQPQHF. Combining the CDR3 with reference TRBV18 and TRBJ1-5 gives the whole variable domain NAGVMQNPRHLVRRRGQEARLRCSPMKGHSHVYWYRQLPEEGLKFMVYLQKENIIDESGMPKERFSAEFPKEGPSILRIQQVVRGDSAAYFCASSRETGGPSNQPQHFGDGTRLSIL.

The chain combines TRBV28 with TRBJ2-2, with D perhaps TRBD1 (6 bases). CDR1 and CDR2 from the germline V gene are MDHEN and SYDVKM. The ends were cut back, 7 bases at V and 6 bases at J, with 21 bases in the middle. CDR3 length equals 16 residues. CDR3 DNA sequence: TGTGCCAGCACGACAGGACCCCTTAGTCAAGCCGGGGAGCTGTTTTTT. It yields the protein CASTTGPLSQAGELFF.